One and the same sample provided the 27 T cell receptor beta chains below, sequenced in a study of T cell responses to AZD1222 COVID-19 vaccine. The protocol was immunoSEQ multiplex PCR, while the TCRdb copy is restricted to in-frame clones and leaves out a portion. The table has about 120,000 clones, about 93% seen once. Source: peripheral blood, taken 28 days after the second dose of the MenACWY control vaccine. Receptor source: an adult who received the MenACWY meningococcal vaccine as a control.

In nucleotides, the CDR3 is TGTGCCAGCAGCCAAGAACCCTTAGCTGAGCAGTTCTTC. Protein product: CASSQEPLAEQFF. V usage is TRBV14 and J usage is TRBJ2-1; D ambiguous. This CDR3 comprises 13 residues. Germline CDR1 is SGHDN and CDR2 is FVKESK. The ends were cut back, 0 bases at V and 9 bases at J, with 9 bases in the middle.

This rearrangement joins TRBV2 to TRBJ1-5; 12 bases are shared with TRBD1. Per the germline V gene, CDR1 is SNHLY and CDR2 is FYNNEI. The CDR3 spans 18 residues. Germline trimming cut 5 bases from V and 7 bases from J; bases unmatched to any gene: 15. The CDR3 coding sequence is TGTGCCAGCAGTACCAAGCCGGGGGGACAGGGGGCCGGACAGCCCCAGCATTTT. Translated: CASSTKPGGQGAGQPQHF.

The chain employs TRBV7-9 and TRBJ1-6; D may be TRBD1 (5 bases). The CDR3 has 15 residues. V lost 1 base and J 10 bases, leaving 14 bases between the germline ends. Germline CDR1 SEHNR, CDR2 FQNEAQ (reference sequence). In nucleotides, the CDR3 is TGTGCCAGCAGCTTAGAAGACAGCTCTGACTCACCCCTCCACTTT. This gives the protein CASSLEDSSDSPLHF. The full variable domain, with the rest looked up from reference TRBV7-9 and TRBJ1-6, is DTGVSQNPRHKITKRGQNVTFRCDPISEHNRLYWYRQTLGQGPEFLTYFQNEAQLEKSRLLSDRFSAERPKGSFSTLEIQRTEQGDSAMYLCASSLEDSSDSPLHFGNGTRLTVT.

V is TRBV5-8 and J is TRBJ2-7; D remains unclear. Trimming pared 1 base from V and 2 bases from J, leaving 4 bases between. Looked up from germline, CDR1 is SGHTS and CDR2 is YDEGEE. CDR3 length equals 12 residues. The CDR3 loop is CASSLRTYEQYF. In DNA, the CDR3 is TGTGCCAGCAGCTTGCGGACCTACGAGCAGTACTTC.

V gene TRBV5-6 combines with J gene TRBJ2-7; either TRBD1 or TRBD2 may fit D (5 bases each). V gave up 2 bases and J gave up 9 bases, with 18 bases separating them. The CDR3 runs to 14 residues. Germline CDR1 and CDR2: SGHDT and YYEEEE. The DNA for the CDR3 is TGTGCCAGCAGCTTACTTGGGGCGGGTACTTGGCAGTACTTC. Translated: CASSLLGAGTWQYF.

This sequence joins TRBV10-2 and TRBJ1-1; TRBD1 matches at 7 bases. With 6 bases clipped from V and 1 base from J, the junction kept 11 bases outside the gene matches. CDR3 size: 16 residues. Germline V gene data show CDR1 as WSHSY and CDR2 as SAAADI. The CDR3 sequence is CASRALQGRTNTEAFF. The DNA for the CDR3 is TGCGCCAGCAGAGCTTTACAGGGGCGGACGAACACTGAAGCTTTCTTT.

The chain couples TRBV24-1 to TRBJ1-4, with a weak D call TRBD1 (6 bases). CDR3 size: 15 residues. V dropped 4 bases and J dropped 7 bases, with 15 bases sitting between them. Germline V gives CDR1 KGHDR, CDR2 SFDVKD. CDR3 in amino acids: CATSESQGNREKLFF. The CDR3 DNA follows: TGTGCCACCAGTGAGAGCCAGGGGAATCGTGAAAAACTGTTTTTT.

This chain joins TRBV10-3 and TRBJ2-2, with TRBD1 identical over 8 bases. The CDR3 sequence is 17 residues long. V was pared by 6 bases and J by 4 bases, with 13 bases of the junction left unmatched. The germline gives CDR1 ENHRY, CDR2 SYGVKD. CDR3 region: CAIRSSQGEIGTGELFF. As DNA, the CDR3 is TGTGCCATCAGAAGTTCACAGGGGGAGATCGGCACCGGGGAGCTGTTTTTT.

The chain recombines TRBV4-3 with TRBJ1-1; D may be TRBD1 (5 bases). Trimming stripped 0 bases from V and 5 bases from J, with 13 bases between. From germline, CDR1 is LGHNA and CDR2 YSLEER. This CDR3 has 15 amino acids. CDR3 in amino acids: CASSQDNAGGTEAFF. In DNA, the CDR3 is TGCGCCAGCAGCCAAGATAACGCGGGGGGGACTGAAGCTTTCTTT.

The V call is TRBV28, the J call TRBJ1-2; no definite D call. V gave up 2 bases and J gave up 1 base, with 5 bases separating them. Germline-derived CDR1 and CDR2 are MDHEN and SYDVKM. This CDR3 comprises 13 residues. The CDR3 DNA reads TGTGCCAGCAGTTTAACTCTTAACTATGGCTACACCTTC. It encodes CASSLTLNYGYTF.

The rearrangement joins TRBV4-1 to TRBJ2-3; 11 nucleotides match TRBD2. J gave up 4 bases and V 4 bases, and 10 bases lay outside the gene matches. Germline CDR1 MGHRA, CDR2 YSYEKL. The CDR3 has 17 residues. The CDR3 DNA is TGCGCCAGCAGCCGCCTAACCGGGACTAGCGGCTCAGATACGCAGTATTTT. Its translation is CASSRLTGTSGSDTQYF.

This chain connects TRBV7-9 to TRBJ1-4, with TRBD1 identical over 10 bases. Per the germline V gene, CDR1 is SEHNR and CDR2 is FQNEAQ (reference sequence). Trimming took 1 base from V and 0 from J; bases not matched to a gene: 2. The CDR3 contains 17 residues. The CDR3 region has the DNA TGTGCCAGCAGCTTAGTAGGACAGGGGGCAACTAATGAAAAACTGTTTTTT. Encoded protein: CASSLVGQGATNEKLFF.

This clone was detected a few times. As DNA, the CDR3 is TGTGCCAGCAGCCATAGCGGGGGGGCTCAAGAGACCCAGTACTTC. This translates into CASSHSGGAQETQYF. The chain carries TRBV11-2 and TRBJ2-5; TRBD2 matches 11 bases. Germline assignment: CDR1 SGHAT and CDR2 FQNNGV. The V and J ends lost 5 bases and 2 bases, in that order; junction bases with no gene match: 4. The CDR3 has 15 amino acids.

This chain links TRBV14 with TRBJ2-7, with 13 bases aligning to TRBD2. The CDR3 sequence is 15 residues long. The germline CDR1 and CDR2 sequences are SGHDN and FVKESK. In DNA form, the CDR3 reads TGTGCCAGCAGCCAAGTCGGGACTAGCGGGGCCGAGCAGCACGTC. The encoded protein is CASSQVGTSGAEQHV.

This clone was seen a few times. The rearrangement links TRBV19 to TRBJ1-1, with D unresolved. The CDR3 sequence is 14 residues long. Germline V gene sequence: CDR1 LNHDA, CDR2 SQIVND (reference sequence). Trimming cost V 3 bases and J 1 base, with 9 bases left between them. The CDR3 DNA sequence: TGTGCCAGTAGTATCCGGACCCAGAACACTGAAGCTTTCTTT. It is translated as CASSIRTQNTEAFF.

The rearrangement joins TRBV6-5 to TRBJ2-1; D uncertain. V was pared by 0 bases and J by 4 bases, with 10 bases between. In germline, CDR1 is MNHEY, CDR2 SVGAGI. This CDR3 region has 15 residues. The CDR3 nucleotides read TGTGCCAGCAGTTACTCCCCCGGTGGATACAATGAGCAGTTCTTC. Translation gives CASSYSPGGYNEQFF.

This rearrangement joins TRBV28 to TRBJ1-2, with 7 bases fitting TRBD1. Germline V gives CDR1 MDHEN, CDR2 SYDVKM. V was clipped by 5 bases and J by 6 bases; unmatched bases: 6. This CDR3 is 13 amino acids long. In nucleotides, the CDR3 is TGTGCCAGCAGTGCTAGAGACAGGGATGGCTACACCTTC. This encodes CASSARDRDGYTF.

The rearrangement links TRBV2 to TRBJ1-5, with a possible D match to TRBD1 (6 bases). This CDR3 contains 15 residues. CDR1 is SNHLY and CDR2 is FYNNEI in the germline V gene. V was pared by 6 bases and J by 7 bases, with 19 bases between. Here the CDR3 reads CASSPQSTGHQPQHF. Here the CDR3 DNA reads TGTGCCAGCAGCCCGCAATCTACAGGGCACCAGCCCCAGCATTTT.

The chain joins TRBV3-1 (or the pseudogene TRBV3-2) to TRBJ2-2; 9 bases fit TRBD1. Unmatched junction bases numbered 6, after V lost 0 bases and J lost 10 bases. The CDR3 has 15 residues. Germline CDR1 LGHDT, CDR2 YNNKEL (reference sequence). The CDR3 sequence: CASSQDGTGNKELFF. The CDR3, as DNA: TGTGCCAGCAGCCAAGATGGGACAGGGAATAAGGAGCTGTTTTTT.

This clone occurred once. This sequence joins TRBV29-1 and TRBJ2-1; D is perhaps TRBD2 (5 bases). Germline CDR1 reads SQVTM; CDR2 reads ANQGSEA. The CDR3 extends over 16 amino acids. V dropped 7 bases and J dropped 0 bases, with 19 bases sitting between them. CDR3 sequence (DNA): TGCAGCGCCGTGCGGGTCTGGGCGACCTCCTACAATGAGCAGTTCTTC. Translated, it gives CSAVRVWATSYNEQFF.

The rearrangement uses TRBV14 and TRBJ2-3; D possibly corresponds to TRBD2 (6 bases). Trimming took off 4 bases at V and 0 bases at J, with 11 bases between the two ends. This CDR3 region has 15 residues. Looked up from germline, CDR1 is SGHDN and CDR2 is FVKESK. The CDR3 sequence is CASSLPGLSTDTQYF. CDR3 nucleotide sequence: TGTGCCAGCAGCCTCCCGGGACTTAGCACAGATACGCAGTATTTT.

This CDR3 reads CASSRRTSGGTGELFF. CDR3 coding DNA: TGCGCCAGCAGCCGACGGACTAGCGGTGGGACCGGGGAGCTGTTTTTT. The chain uses TRBV5-1 and TRBJ2-2, with 10 nucleotides matching TRBD2. The CDR3 is 16 amino acids. The germline V gene has CDR1 SGHRS and CDR2 YFSETQ. The trim removed 4 bases at V and 5 bases at J, leaving 8 bases unmatched.

The V and J genes are TRBV6-5 and TRBJ1-1, with 7 nucleotides matching TRBD1. The V gene end was trimmed by 5 bases and the J gene end by 8 bases; junction bases not matched to a gene: 2. There are 11 residues in the CDR3. Germline V gives CDR1 MNHEY, CDR2 SVGAGI. CDR3 residues: CASSRDREAFF. The DNA of the CDR3 is TGTGCCAGCAGTCGGGACAGAGAAGCTTTCTTT.

This clone was seen once. The genes are TRBV6-2 or TRBV6-3 and TRBJ2-7; D could derive from TRBD1 or TRBD2 (6 bases each). Trimming took 0 bases from V and 4 from J, leaving 22 bases between them. Germline V gene data show CDR1 as MNHEY and CDR2 as SVGEGT. This CDR3 contains 18 residues. This chain's CDR3 is CASSYSPPSVEGVYEQYF. DNA of the CDR3: TGTGCCAGCAGTTACTCACCACCTAGCGTAGAGGGGGTTTACGAGCAGTACTTC.

This chain joins TRBV18 and TRBJ2-1, with 10 bases aligning to TRBD2. The CDR3 loop spans 17 amino acids. Germline CDR1 is KGHSH and CDR2 is LQKENI. V shed 3 bases and J 5 bases; nucleotides not matched to a gene: 10. The CDR3 bases are TGTGCCAGCTCACCTTTTCAGCTAGCGGGGGAGAACAATGAGCAGTTCTTC. This encodes CASSPFQLAGENNEQFF.

The rearrangement joins TRBV7-2 to TRBJ2-2; TRBD2 aligns across 14 bases. V was clipped by 4 bases and J by 0 bases; unmatched bases: 4. This CDR3 is built from 18 residues. From germline, CDR1 is SGHTA and CDR2 FQGNSA. The CDR3 DNA sequence: TGTGCCAGCAGCTCCTTGACTAGCGGGAGGGCGAACACCGGGGAGCTGTTTTTT. Translating it yields CASSSLTSGRANTGELFF.

The rearrangement links TRBV5-1 to TRBJ2-2; D ambiguous. The CDR3 runs 13 residues. V was cut by 0 bases and J by 6 bases, with 6 bases left in between. CDR1 and CDR2 from the germline V gene are SGHRS and YFSETQ. CDR3 residues: CASSLVGSGELFF. CDR3 nucleotide sequence: TGCGCCAGCAGCTTGGTTGGTTCCGGGGAGCTGTTTTTT. Supplemented by reference TRBV5-1 and TRBJ2-2, the full variable domain reads KAGVTQTPRYLIKTRGQQVTLSCSPISGHRSVSWYQQTPGQGLQFLFEYFSETQRNKGNFPGRFSGRQFSNSRSEMNVSTLELGDSALYLCASSLVGSGELFFGEGSRLTVL.